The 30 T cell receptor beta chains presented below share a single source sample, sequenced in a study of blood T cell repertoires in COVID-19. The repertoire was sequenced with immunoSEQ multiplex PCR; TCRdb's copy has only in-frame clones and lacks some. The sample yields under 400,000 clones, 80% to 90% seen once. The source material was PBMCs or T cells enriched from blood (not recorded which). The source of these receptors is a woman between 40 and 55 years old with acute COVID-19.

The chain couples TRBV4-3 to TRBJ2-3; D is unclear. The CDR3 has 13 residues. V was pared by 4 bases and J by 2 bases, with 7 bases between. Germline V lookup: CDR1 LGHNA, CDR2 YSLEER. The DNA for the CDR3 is TGCGCCAGCAGCCCGGAGACCACAGATACGCAGTATTTT. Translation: CASSPETTDTQYF.

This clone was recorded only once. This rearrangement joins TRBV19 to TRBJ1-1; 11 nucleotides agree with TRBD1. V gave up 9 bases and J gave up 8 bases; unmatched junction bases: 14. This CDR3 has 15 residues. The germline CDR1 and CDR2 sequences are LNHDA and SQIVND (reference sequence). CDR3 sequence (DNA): TGTGCCAGCAGGGATATGGACAGGGGGCTATTAGAAGCTTTCTTT. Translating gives CASRDMDRGLLEAFF.

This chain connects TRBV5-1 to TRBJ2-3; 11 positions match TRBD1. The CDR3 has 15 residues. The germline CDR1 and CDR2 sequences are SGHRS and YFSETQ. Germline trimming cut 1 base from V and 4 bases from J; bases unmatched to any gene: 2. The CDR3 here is CASSLSGQGADTQYF. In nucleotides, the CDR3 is TGCGCCAGCAGCTTGTCGGGACAGGGGGCAGATACGCAGTATTTT.

The CDR3 spells CASGGSGIDEQYF. CDR3 DNA: TGTGCCAGCGGGGGTAGCGGGATCGACGAGCAGTACTTC. The V call is TRBV14, the J call TRBJ2-7; 8 positions match TRBD2. Trimming cost V 8 bases and J 5 bases; bases outside gene matches: 8. CDR1 SGHDN and CDR2 FVKESK come from the germline V gene. The CDR3 has 13 amino acids.

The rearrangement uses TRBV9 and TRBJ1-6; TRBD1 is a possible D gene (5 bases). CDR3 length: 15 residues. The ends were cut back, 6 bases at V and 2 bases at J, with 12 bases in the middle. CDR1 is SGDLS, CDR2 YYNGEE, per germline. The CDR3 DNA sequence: TGTGCCAGCAAGGGAGGGGAGGCCTATAATTCACCCCTCCACTTT. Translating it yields CASKGGEAYNSPLHF.

DNA for the CDR3: TGTGCCAGTATCACATGGTTGTACAGGGGAACAGATACGCAGTATTTT. Its translation: CASITWLYRGTDTQYF. The chain links TRBV19 to TRBJ2-3, with TRBD1 matching over 7 bases. The CDR3 loop spans 16 amino acids. In germline, CDR1 is LNHDA, CDR2 SQIVND (reference sequence). Germline trimming cut 7 bases from V and 3 bases from J; bases unmatched to any gene: 13.

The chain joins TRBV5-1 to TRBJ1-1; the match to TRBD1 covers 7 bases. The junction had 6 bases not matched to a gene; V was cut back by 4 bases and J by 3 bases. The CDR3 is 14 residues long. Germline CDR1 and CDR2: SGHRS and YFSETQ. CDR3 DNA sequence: TGCGCCAGCAGCCTGACGCAGGGGGACACTGAAGCTTTCTTT. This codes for CASSLTQGDTEAFF. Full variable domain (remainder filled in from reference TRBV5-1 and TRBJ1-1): KAGVTQTPRYLIKTRGQQVTLSCSPISGHRSVSWYQQTPGQGLQFLFEYFSETQRNKGNFPGRFSGRQFSNSRSEMNVSTLELGDSALYLCASSLTQGDTEAFFGQGTRLTVV.

The CDR3 here is CASKRDRGYQPQHF. The CDR3 DNA reads as TGTGCCAGCAAACGGGACAGGGGATATCAGCCCCAGCATTTT. This sequence joins TRBV2 and TRBJ1-5, with 10 bases matching TRBD1. CDR1 and CDR2 (germline): SNHLY, FYNNEI. The junction had 5 bases not matched to a gene; V was cut back by 7 bases and J by 5 bases. The CDR3 is 14 residues long.

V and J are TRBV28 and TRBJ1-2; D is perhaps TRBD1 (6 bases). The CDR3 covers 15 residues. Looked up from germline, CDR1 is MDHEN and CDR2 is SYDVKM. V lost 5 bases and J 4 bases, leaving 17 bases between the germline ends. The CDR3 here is CASSTGQPPPYGYTF. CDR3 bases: TGTGCCAGCAGTACAGGACAGCCACCACCCTATGGCTACACCTTC.

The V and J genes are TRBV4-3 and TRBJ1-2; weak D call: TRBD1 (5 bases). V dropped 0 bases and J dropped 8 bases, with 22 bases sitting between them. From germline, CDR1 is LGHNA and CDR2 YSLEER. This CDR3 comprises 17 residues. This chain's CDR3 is CASSQDSPMWGGAGYTF. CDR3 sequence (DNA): TGCGCCAGCAGCCAAGACTCACCAATGTGGGGCGGGGCGGGCTACACCTTC.

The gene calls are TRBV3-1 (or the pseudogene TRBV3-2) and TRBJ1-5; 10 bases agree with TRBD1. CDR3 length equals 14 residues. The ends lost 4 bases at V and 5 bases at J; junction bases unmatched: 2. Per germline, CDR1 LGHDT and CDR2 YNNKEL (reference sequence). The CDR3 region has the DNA TGTGCCAGCAGCCTCGGGACAGGGGATCAGCCCCAGCATTTT. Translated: CASSLGTGDQPQHF.

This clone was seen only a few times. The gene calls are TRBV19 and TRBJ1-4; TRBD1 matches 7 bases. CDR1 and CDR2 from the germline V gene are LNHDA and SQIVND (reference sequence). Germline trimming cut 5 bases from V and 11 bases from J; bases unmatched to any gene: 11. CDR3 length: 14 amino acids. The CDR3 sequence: CASSANRGFDKLFF. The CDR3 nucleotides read TGTGCCAGTAGTGCTAACAGGGGATTTGACAAACTGTTTTTT. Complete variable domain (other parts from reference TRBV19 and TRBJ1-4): DGGITQSPKYLFRKEGQNVTLSCEQNLNHDAMYWYRQDPGQGLRLIYYSQIVNDFQKGDIAEGYSVSREKKESFPLTVTSAQKNPTAFYLCASSANRGFDKLFFGSGTQLSVL.

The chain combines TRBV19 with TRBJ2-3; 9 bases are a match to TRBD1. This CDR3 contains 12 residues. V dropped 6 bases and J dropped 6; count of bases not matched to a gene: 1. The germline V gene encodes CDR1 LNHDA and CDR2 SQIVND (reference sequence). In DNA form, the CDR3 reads TGTGCCAGTAGACAGGGGGCGGATACGCAGTATTTT. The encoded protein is CASRQGADTQYF.

The CDR3 spells CASSRDRASIEQYF. CDR3 nucleotide sequence: TGTGCCAGCAGCCGAGACAGGGCATCCATCGAGCAGTACTTC. This chain joins TRBV7-8 and TRBJ2-7; 7 nucleotides line up with TRBD1. V shed 5 bases and J 6 bases; nucleotides not matched to a gene: 10. The CDR3 runs to 14 residues. Germline V gene lookup returns CDR1 SGHVS and CDR2 FQNEAQ.

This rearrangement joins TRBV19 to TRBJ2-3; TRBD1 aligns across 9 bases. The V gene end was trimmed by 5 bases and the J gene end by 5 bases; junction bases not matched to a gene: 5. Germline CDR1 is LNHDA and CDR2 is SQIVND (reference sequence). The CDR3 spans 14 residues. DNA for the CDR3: TGTGCCAGTAGTGTCGACAGGGGGGTAGATACGCAGTATTTT. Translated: CASSVDRGVDTQYF.

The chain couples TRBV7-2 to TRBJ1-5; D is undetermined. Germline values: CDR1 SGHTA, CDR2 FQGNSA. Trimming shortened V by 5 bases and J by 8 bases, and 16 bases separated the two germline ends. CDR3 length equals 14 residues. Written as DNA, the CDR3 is TGTGCCAGCAGCCTGTCTTGGGGAGGTAAGCCCCAGCATTTT. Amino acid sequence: CASSLSWGGKPQHF. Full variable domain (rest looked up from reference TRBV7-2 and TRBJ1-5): GAGVSQSPSNKVTEKGKDVELRCDPISGHTALYWYRQSLGQGLEFLIYFQGNSAPDKSGLPSDRFSAERTGGSVSTLTIQRTQQEDSAVYLCASSLSWGGKPQHFGDGTRLSIL.

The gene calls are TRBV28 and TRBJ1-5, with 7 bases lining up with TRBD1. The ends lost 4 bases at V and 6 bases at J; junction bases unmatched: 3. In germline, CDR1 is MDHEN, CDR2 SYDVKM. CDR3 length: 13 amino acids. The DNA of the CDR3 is TGTGCCAGCAGTTCGACAGGGTTTCAGCCCCAGCATTTT. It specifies CASSSTGFQPQHF.

The CDR3, as DNA: TGTGCCAGCAGCTTATATTTCGGACCCGGGAGTGAAAAACTGTTTTTT. Its translation: CASSLYFGPGSEKLFF. The V call is TRBV7-9, the J call TRBJ1-4; D is undetermined. Between the trimmed V and J ends, which lost 2 bases and 7 bases, there was a span of 17 bases. This CDR3 is 16 amino acids long. Per the germline V gene, CDR1 is SEHNR and CDR2 is FQNEAQ (reference sequence).

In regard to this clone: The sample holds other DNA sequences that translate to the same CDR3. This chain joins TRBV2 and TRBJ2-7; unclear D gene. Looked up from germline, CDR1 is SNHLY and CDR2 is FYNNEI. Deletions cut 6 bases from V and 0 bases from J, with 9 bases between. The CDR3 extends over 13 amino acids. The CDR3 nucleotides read TGTGCCAGCAGCCGCGGCGGCTCCTACGAGCAGTACTTC. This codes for CASSRGGSYEQYF.

This chain's CDR3 is CASSQGLTRESNEKLFF. The CDR3 nucleotides read TGTGCCAGCAGCCAAGGTCTGACCCGGGAATCTAATGAAAAACTGTTTTTT. This chain links TRBV4-2 with TRBJ1-4; D ambiguous. There are 17 residues in the CDR3. V lost 1 base and J 3 bases, leaving 15 bases between the germline ends. The V gene's germline CDR1 is LGHNA and CDR2 YNFKEQ.

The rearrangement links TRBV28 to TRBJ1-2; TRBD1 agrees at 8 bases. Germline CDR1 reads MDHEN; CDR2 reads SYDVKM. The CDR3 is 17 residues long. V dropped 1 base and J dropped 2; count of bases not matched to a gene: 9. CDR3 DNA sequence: TGTGCCAGCAGTTTATTTAGGGGGAGACAGGGGAACTATGGCTACACCTTC. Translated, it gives CASSLFRGRQGNYGYTF.

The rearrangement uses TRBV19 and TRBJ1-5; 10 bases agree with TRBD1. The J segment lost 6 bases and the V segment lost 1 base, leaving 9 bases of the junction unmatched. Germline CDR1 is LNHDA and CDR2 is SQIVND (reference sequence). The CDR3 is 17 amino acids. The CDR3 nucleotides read TGTGCCAGTAGTATAGGAGGGGGACAGGGGTATCTTCAGCCCCAGCATTTT. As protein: CASSIGGGQGYLQPQHF.

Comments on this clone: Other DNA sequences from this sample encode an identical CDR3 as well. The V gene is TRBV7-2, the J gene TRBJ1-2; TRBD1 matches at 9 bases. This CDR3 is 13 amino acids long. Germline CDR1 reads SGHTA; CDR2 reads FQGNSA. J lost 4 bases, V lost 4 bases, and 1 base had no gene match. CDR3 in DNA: TGTGCCAGCAGCTCGGGACAGGGCTATGGCTACACCTTC. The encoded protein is CASSSGQGYGYTF.

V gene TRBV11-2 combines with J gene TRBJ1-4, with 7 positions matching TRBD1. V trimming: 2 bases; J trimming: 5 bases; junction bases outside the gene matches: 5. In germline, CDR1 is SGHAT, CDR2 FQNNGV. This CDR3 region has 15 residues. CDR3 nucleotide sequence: TGTGCCAGCAGCTTAAATCCAGGGGGGAATGAAAAACTGTTTTTT. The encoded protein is CASSLNPGGNEKLFF.

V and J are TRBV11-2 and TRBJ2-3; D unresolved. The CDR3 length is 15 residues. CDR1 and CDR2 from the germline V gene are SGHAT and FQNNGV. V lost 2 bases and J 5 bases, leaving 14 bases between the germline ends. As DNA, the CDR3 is TGTGCCAGCAGCTTATCCCACTTCTTGAGAGATACGCAGTATTTT. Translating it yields CASSLSHFLRDTQYF.

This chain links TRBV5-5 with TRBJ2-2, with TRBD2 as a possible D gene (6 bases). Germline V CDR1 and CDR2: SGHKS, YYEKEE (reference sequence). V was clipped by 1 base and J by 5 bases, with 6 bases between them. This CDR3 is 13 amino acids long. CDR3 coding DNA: TGTGCCAGCAGCTTGCGGGAGACCGGGGAGCTGTTTTTT. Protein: CASSLRETGELFF.

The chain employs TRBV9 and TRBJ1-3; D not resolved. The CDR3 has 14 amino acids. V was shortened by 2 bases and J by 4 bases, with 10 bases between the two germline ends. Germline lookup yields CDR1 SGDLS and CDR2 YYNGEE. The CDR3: CASSVVGSGNTIYF. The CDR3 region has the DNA TGTGCCAGCAGCGTGGTCGGGTCCGGAAACACCATATATTTT.

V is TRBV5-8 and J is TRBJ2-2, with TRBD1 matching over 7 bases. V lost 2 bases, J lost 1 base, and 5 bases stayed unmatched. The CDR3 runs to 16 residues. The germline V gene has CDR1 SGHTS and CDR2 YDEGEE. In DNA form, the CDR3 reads TGTGCCAGCAGCTTCCGACGGACAGGGAACACCGGGGAGCTGTTTTTT. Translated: CASSFRRTGNTGELFF.

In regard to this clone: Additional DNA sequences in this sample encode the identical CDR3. CDR3: CASSLSLSGNTIYF. The CDR3, as DNA: TGTGCCAGCAGTCTCTCTCTCTCTGGAAACACCATATATTTT. V is TRBV28 and J is TRBJ1-3; D unclear. Looked up from germline, CDR1 is MDHEN and CDR2 is SYDVKM. Trimming took off 5 bases at V and 0 bases at J, with 8 bases between the two ends. CDR3 length equals 14 residues.

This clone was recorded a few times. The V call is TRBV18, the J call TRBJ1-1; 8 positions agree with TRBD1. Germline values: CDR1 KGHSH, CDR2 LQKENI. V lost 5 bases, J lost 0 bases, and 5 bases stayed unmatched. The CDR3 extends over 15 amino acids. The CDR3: CASSFATGVNTEAFF. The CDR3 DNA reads TGTGCCAGCTCATTCGCGACAGGGGTGAACACTGAAGCTTTCTTT.